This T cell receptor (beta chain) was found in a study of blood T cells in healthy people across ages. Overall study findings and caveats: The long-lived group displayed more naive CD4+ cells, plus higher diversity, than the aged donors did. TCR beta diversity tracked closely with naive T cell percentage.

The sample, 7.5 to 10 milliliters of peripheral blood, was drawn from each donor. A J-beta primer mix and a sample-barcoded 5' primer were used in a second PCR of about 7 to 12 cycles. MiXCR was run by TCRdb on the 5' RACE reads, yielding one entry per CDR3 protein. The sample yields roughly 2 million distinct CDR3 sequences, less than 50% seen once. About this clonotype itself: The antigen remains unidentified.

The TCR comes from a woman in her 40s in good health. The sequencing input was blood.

The chain's CDR3 is CASRSSSGDNYNEQYF. CDR3 in DNA: TGTGCCAGCAGATCTTCGAGCGGGGACAATTACAATGAGCAGTACTTC. This chain connects TRBV28 to TRBJ2-7; tentatively, D is TRBD2 (7 bases). V was clipped by 6 bases and J by 7 bases, with 25 bases between them. The CDR3 has 16 amino acids. CDR1 and CDR2 from the germline V gene are MDHEN and SYDVKM.